Each of the 14 T cell receptor beta chains below was sequenced from the same sample in a study of regulatory T cells in long-lasting Graves disease (dated by TCRdb to 2020 to 2023). The time point label of this sample denotes: newly diagnosed GD, antithyroid drugs for less than 3 months. For both TCR sequencing and RNA sequencing, RNA was extracted from PBMCs in TRIzol. Receptor libraries were prepared by multiplex PCR. TCRdb shows the sequencer as Illumina HiSeq 4000. CDR3 regions were amplified by Arm-PCR with iRepertoire HTBI primers to construct TCR beta libraries. TCRdb cleaned the public reads at Q25 with fastp, built clones with MiXCR and kept in-frame beta chains. Rows with one shared CDR3 protein collapse into an entry with the most common genes and DNA. Recorded for this sample are 530,000 or so distinct CDR3 sequences; approximately 15% of them occurred a single time. The ten largest make up 8% to 10% of the sample.

The data also belong to a second study, concerning T cells in Graves' hyperthyroidism and ophthalmopathy.

The material was peripheral blood mononuclear cells (PBMCs), obtained at new diagnosis, from a patient treated with antithyroid drugs. The receptors derive from a young man with Graves disease. Donor details come from another sample of the same person, matched by shared clones.

This clonotype was seen many times. The J gene is TRBJ2-3, the V gene TRBV20-1; perhaps TRBD2 as D (6 bases). With 0 bases removed from V and 0 bases from J, the gap between germline ends came to 13 bases. Germline V CDR1 and CDR2: DFQATT, SNEGSKA (reference sequence). There are 16 residues in the CDR3. The CDR3 sequence: CSARDLQRVSTDTQYF. The DNA for the CDR3 is TGCAGTGCTAGAGATCTCCAGCGGGTGAGCACAGATACGCAGTATTTT.

This clonotype has a count of ten or more. V is TRBV2 and J is TRBJ1-2; D gene unclear. The CDR3 consists of 12 residues. Trimming removed 7 bases from V and 8 bases from J, with 14 bases in between. Germline-derived CDR1 and CDR2 are SNHLY and FYNNEI. This chain's CDR3 is CASNGVLRGYTF. DNA for the CDR3: TGTGCCAGCAATGGGGTACTCCGAGGCTACACCTTC.

This clonotype was seen repeatedly, ten times or more. The chain recombines TRBV20-1 with TRBJ1-1; 7 bases agree with TRBD1. Per the germline V gene, CDR1 is DFQATT and CDR2 is SNEGSKA (reference sequence). This CDR3 contains 13 residues. V trimming: 3 bases; J trimming: 5 bases; junction bases outside the gene matches: 6. The CDR3 DNA is TGCAGTGCTAGGGCCGACAGGGATACTGAAGCTTTCTTT. Encoded protein: CSARADRDTEAFF.

Many counts were recorded for this clonotype. This chain links TRBV10-1 with TRBJ2-1; D may match TRBD1 or TRBD2 (6 bases each). The V end lost 5 bases, the J end lost 5 bases, and 10 bases lay between the germline ends. This CDR3 contains 13 residues. The germline gives CDR1 WNHNN, CDR2 SYGVQD (reference sequence). CDR3 sequence reads: CASSYREDNEQFF. The CDR3 region has the DNA TGCGCCAGCAGTTACAGGGAGGACAATGAGCAGTTCTTC.

The table lists this clonotype with many counts. The J gene is TRBJ1-2, the V gene TRBV12-3 or TRBV12-4; 9 bases match TRBD1. CDR3 size: 15 residues. The trim removed 3 bases at V and 8 bases at J, leaving 10 bases unmatched. CDR3 in amino acids: CASSLGYGTGQGYTF. In DNA form, the CDR3 reads TGTGCCAGCAGTTTGGGTTATGGGACAGGGCAGGGCTACACCTTC.

This clonotype was counted only a few times. V is TRBV5-1 and J is TRBJ2-2; D remains ambiguous. The length of the CDR3 is 13 residues. Germline CDR1 and CDR2: SGHRS and YFSETQ. Trimming took off 4 bases at V and 4 bases at J, with 8 bases between the two ends. CDR3 residues: CASSVPGTGELFF. CDR3 bases: TGCGCCAGCAGCGTTCCGGGCACCGGGGAGCTGTTTTTT.

This clonotype came up a few times. The rearrangement uses TRBV29-1 and TRBJ2-7, with D perhaps TRBD1 or TRBD2 (5 bases each). V gave up 6 bases and J gave up 4 bases, with 13 bases separating them. CDR1 and CDR2 from the germline V gene are SQVTM and ANQGSEA. The CDR3 is 12 residues long. CDR3 loop: CSVTGAGYEQYF. The CDR3 coding sequence is TGCAGCGTCACCGGGGCAGGATACGAGCAGTACTTC.

This clonotype was observed a handful of times. This chain links TRBV2 with TRBJ2-1; the D gene is possibly TRBD2 (6 bases). The CDR3 runs to 15 residues. Per germline, CDR1 SNHLY and CDR2 FYNNEI. V was shortened by 5 bases and J by 3 bases, with 14 bases between the two germline ends. Here the CDR3 reads CASSLRESDYNEQFF. The CDR3 DNA reads TGTGCCAGCAGTCTACGGGAGAGTGACTACAATGAGCAGTTCTTC. Complete variable domain (other parts from reference TRBV2 and TRBJ2-1): EPEVTQTPSHQVTQMGQEVILRCVPISNHLYFYWYRQILGQKVEFLVSFYNNEISEKSEIFDDQFSVERPDGSNFTLKIRSTKLEDSAMYFCASSLRESDYNEQFFGPGTRLTVL.

This clonotype was counted only a few times. V is TRBV20-1 and J is TRBJ2-2; TRBD1 or TRBD2 may be the D gene (5 bases each). This CDR3 has 14 amino acids. The V gene's germline CDR1 is DFQATT and CDR2 SNEGSKA (reference sequence). V lost 3 bases and J lost 5, with 13 bases in between. The CDR3 sequence is CSASSGRGTGELFF. CDR3 in DNA: TGCAGTGCTAGCTCGGGGCGCGGGACCGGGGAGCTGTTTTTT.

This chain uses TRBV10-1 with TRBJ2-1; tentative D call: TRBD2 (5 bases). V gave up 10 bases and J gave up 0 bases, with 25 bases separating them. Germline V CDR1 and CDR2: WNHNN, SYGVQD (reference sequence). The CDR3 is made up of 18 amino acids. The DNA for the CDR3 is TGCGCCACCCCTACGGGGTTTCTTCCGCCGAGCTCCTACAATGAGCAGTTCTTC. This translates into CATPTGFLPPSSYNEQFF.

V usage is TRBV29-1 and J usage is TRBJ1-2, with D perhaps TRBD1 (5 bases). V shed 3 bases and J shed 5 bases, with 7 bases lying between them. The CDR3 is made up of 11 amino acids. Germline CDR1 and CDR2: SQVTM and ANQGSEA. The CDR3 is CSVESGYGYTF. In DNA, the CDR3 is TGCAGCGTTGAGTCAGGGTATGGCTACACCTTC.

A note on this clonotype: A much larger clone differs from this one at a single base, so this may be a read error. This chain links TRBV7-9 with TRBJ1-2; TRBD1 matches at 7 bases. Germline V lookup: CDR1 SEHNR, CDR2 FQNEAQ (reference sequence). CDR3 length equals 13 residues. DNA of the CDR3: TGTGCCTGCAGCTTGGAGGGGGCGCATGGCTACACCTTC. Protein: CACSLEGAHGYTF.

This clonotype has ten or more counts. The J gene is TRBJ2-2, the V gene TRBV12-3 or TRBV12-4; a possible D gene is TRBD2 (8 bases). Trimming took off 9 bases at V and 7 bases at J, with 18 bases between the two ends. This CDR3 has 14 amino acids. The CDR3 DNA is TGTGCCAGTTGCCAGGGGGGACTAGGCGGGGAGCTGTTTTTT. This encodes CASCQGGLGGELFF.

The chain combines TRBV12-3 or TRBV12-4 with TRBJ2-1, with TRBD2 matching 7 bases. This CDR3 has 16 residues. V lost 5 bases to trimming and J lost 8 bases; unmatched junction nucleotides: 15. CDR3 sequence: CASSARGAGRFDEQFF. The CDR3 DNA reads as TGTGCCAGCAGTGCCCGGGGAGCGGGGCGCTTCGATGAGCAGTTCTTC.